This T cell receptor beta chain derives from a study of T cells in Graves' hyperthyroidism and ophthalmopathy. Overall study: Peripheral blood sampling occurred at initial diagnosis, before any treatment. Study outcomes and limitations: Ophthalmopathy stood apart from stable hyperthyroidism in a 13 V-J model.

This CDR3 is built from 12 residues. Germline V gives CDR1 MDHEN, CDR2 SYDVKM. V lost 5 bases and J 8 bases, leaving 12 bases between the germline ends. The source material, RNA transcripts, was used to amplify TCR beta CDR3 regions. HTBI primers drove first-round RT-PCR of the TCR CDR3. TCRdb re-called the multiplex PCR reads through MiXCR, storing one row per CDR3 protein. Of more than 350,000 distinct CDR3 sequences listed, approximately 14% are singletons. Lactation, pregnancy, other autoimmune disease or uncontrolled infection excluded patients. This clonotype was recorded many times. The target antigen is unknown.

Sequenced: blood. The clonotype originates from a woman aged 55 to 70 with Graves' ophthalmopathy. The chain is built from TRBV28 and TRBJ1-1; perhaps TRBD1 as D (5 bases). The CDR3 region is CASSPGQEEAFF. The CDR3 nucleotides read TGTGCCAGCAGTCCGGGGCAGGAAGAAGCTTTCTTT. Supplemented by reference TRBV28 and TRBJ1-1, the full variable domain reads DVKVTQSSRYLVKRTGEKVFLECVQDMDHENMFWYRQDPGLGLRLIYFSYDVKMKEKGDIPEGYSVSREKKERFSLILESASTNQTSMYLCASSPGQEEAFFGQGTRLTVV.